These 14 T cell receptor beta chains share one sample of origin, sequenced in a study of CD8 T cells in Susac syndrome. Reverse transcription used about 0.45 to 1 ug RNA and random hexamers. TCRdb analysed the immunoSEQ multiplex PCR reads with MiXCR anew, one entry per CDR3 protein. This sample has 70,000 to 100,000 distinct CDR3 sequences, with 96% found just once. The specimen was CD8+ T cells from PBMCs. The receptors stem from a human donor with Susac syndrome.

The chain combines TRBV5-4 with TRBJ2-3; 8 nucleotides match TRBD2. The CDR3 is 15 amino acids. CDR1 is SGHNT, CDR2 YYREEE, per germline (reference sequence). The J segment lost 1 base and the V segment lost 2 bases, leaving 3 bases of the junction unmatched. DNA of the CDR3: TGTGCCAGCAGCTTAGCGGGGGCAGGCACAGATACGCAGTATTTT. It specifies CASSLAGAGTDTQYF. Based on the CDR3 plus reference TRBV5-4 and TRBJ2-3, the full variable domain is ETGVTQSPTHLIKTRGQQVTLRCSSQSGHNTVSWYQQALGQGPQFIFQYYREEENGRGNFPPRFSGLQFPNYSSELNVNALELDDSALYLCASSLAGAGTDTQYFGPGTRLTVL.

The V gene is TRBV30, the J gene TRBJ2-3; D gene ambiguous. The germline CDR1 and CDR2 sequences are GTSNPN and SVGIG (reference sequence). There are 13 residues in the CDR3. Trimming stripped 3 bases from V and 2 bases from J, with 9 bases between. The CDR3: CAWRPSNTDTQYF. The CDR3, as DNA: TGTGCCTGGAGGCCCTCGAACACAGATACGCAGTATTTT.

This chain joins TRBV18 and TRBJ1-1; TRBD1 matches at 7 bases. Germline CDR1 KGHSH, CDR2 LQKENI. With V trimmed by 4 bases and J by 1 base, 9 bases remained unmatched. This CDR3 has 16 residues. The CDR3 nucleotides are TGTGCCAGCTCACTCGTTTCGACAGGGCAGAACACTGAAGCTTTCTTT. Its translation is CASSLVSTGQNTEAFF.

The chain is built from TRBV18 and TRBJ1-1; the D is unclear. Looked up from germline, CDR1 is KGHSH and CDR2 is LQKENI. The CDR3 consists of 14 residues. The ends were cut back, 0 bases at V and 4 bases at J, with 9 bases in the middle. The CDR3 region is CASSPPEPGTEAFF. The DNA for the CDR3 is TGTGCCAGCTCACCACCCGAACCGGGCACTGAAGCTTTCTTT. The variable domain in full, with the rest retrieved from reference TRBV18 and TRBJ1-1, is NAGVMQNPRHLVRRRGQEARLRCSPMKGHSHVYWYRQLPEEGLKFMVYLQKENIIDESGMPKERFSAEFPKEGPSILRIQQVVRGDSAAYFCASSPPEPGTEAFFGQGTRLTVV.

The CDR3 loop is CASSVSFRTGELFF. As DNA, the CDR3 is TGTGCCAGCAGCGTATCCTTCAGGACCGGGGAGCTGTTTTTT. The chain links TRBV9 to TRBJ2-2, with unresolved D. Germline V gives CDR1 SGDLS, CDR2 YYNGEE. CDR3 length equals 14 residues. The V and J ends lost 1 base and 5 bases respectively, with 9 bases between them.

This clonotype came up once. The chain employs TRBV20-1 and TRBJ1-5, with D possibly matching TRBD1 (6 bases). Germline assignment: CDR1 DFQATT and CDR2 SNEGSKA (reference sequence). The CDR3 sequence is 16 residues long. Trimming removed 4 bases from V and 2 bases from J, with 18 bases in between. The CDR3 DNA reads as TGCAGTGCTACGGGGGCAGCGAGACTCCGCAATCAGCCCCAGCATTTT. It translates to CSATGAARLRNQPQHF.

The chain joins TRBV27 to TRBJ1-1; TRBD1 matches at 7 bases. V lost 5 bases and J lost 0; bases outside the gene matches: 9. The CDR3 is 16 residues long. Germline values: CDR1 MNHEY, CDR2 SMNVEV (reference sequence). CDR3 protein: CASSPRTGVMNTEAFF. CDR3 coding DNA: TGTGCCAGCAGTCCTCGGACAGGTGTCATGAACACTGAAGCTTTCTTT.

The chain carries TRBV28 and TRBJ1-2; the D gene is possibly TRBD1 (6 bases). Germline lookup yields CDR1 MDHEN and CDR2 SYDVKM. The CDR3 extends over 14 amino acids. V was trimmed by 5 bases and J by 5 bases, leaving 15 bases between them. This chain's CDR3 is CASSNREGAYGYTF. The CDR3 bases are TGTGCCAGCAGTAACAGGGAAGGGGCTTATGGCTACACCTTC.

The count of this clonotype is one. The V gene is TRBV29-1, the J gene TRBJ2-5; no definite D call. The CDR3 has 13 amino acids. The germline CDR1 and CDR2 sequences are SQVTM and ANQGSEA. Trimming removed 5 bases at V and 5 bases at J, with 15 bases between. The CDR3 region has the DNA TGCAGCGTTCCCGACAACCCAATGGAGACCCAGTACTTC. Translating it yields CSVPDNPMETQYF.

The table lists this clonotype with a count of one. Here the CDR3 reads CSARRVPGTEAFF. DNA for the CDR3: TGCAGTGCTAGAAGGGTCCCGGGCACTGAAGCTTTCTTT. The rearrangement joins TRBV20-1 to TRBJ1-1; unclear D gene. The CDR3 runs to 13 residues. V was shortened by 2 bases and J by 4 bases, with 11 bases between the two germline ends. The germline gives CDR1 DFQATT, CDR2 SNEGSKA (reference sequence).

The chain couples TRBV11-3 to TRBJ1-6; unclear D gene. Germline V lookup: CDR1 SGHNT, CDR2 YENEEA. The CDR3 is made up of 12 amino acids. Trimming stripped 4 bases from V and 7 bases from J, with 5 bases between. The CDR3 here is CASSSSNSPLHF. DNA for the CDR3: TGTGCCAGCAGCTCCTCGAATTCACCCCTCCACTTT. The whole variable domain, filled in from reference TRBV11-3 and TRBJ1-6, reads EAGVVQSPRYKIIEKKQPVAFWCNPISGHNTLYWYLQNLGQGPELLIRYENEEAVDDSQLPKDRFSAERLKGVDSTLKIQPAELGDSAVYLCASSSSNSPLHFGNGTRLTVT.

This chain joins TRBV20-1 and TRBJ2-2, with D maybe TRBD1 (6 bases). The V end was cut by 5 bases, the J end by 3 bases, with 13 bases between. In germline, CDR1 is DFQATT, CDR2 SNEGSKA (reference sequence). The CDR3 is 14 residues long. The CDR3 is CSALGKGDTGELFF. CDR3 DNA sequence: TGCAGTGCTTTAGGGAAGGGGGACACCGGGGAGCTGTTTTTT.

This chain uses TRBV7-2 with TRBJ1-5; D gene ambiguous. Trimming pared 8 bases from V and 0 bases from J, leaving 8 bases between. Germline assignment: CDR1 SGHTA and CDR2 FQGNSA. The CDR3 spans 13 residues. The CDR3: CASAADSNQPQHF. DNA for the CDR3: TGTGCCAGCGCGGCGGATAGCAATCAGCCCCAGCATTTT.

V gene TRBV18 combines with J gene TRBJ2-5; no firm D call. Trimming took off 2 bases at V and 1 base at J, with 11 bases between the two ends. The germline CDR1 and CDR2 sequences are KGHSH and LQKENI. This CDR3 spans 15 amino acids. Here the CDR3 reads CASSPATSVQETQYF. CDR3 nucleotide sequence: TGTGCCAGCTCACCAGCGACGAGCGTCCAAGAGACCCAGTACTTC.